These T cell receptor beta chains were read from a single sample in a study of cytomegalovirus exposure and HLA in healthy donors. TCRdb's table, derived via immunoSEQ multiplex PCR, lists solely in-frame clones and lacks some. The sample data list approximately 120,000 clones. The specimen was PBMCs. All receptors come from a man aged 30 to 39 in good health and CMV-seronegative. Both conserved end residues are part of each CDR3. D genes are given only for firm matches.

CDR3	DNA	V	J	D
CASSRRDSRNTEAFF	TGTGCCAGCAGTCGACGGGACAGCCGAAACACTGAAGCTTTCTTT	TRBV6-5	TRBJ1-1	TRBD1
CASSRGSDSHNEQYF	TGTGCCAGCAGCCGCGGAAGCGACAGTCACAACGAGCAGTACTTC	TRBV7-6	TRBJ2-7	NA
CASIGTGAGTEAFF	TGTGCCAGCATCGGGACAGGGGCGGGGACTGAAGCTTTCTTT	TRBV7-9	TRBJ1-1	TRBD1
CAWSNKGALFRSSSNTEAFF	TGTGCCTGGAGTAATAAGGGGGCTCTGTTTCGGTCCTCCTCGAACACTGAAGCTTTCTTT	TRBV30	TRBJ1-1	TRBD1
CASSQDGVAGGANEQYF	TGCGCCAGCAGCCAAGATGGTGTAGCGGGAGGAGCGAACGAGCAGTACTTC	TRBV4-1	TRBJ2-7	TRBD2
CASSLARYNSPLHF	TGTGCCAGCAGTTTAGCCAGGTATAATTCACCCCTCCACTTT	TRBV27	TRBJ1-6	NA
CASSQDSSGNTIYF	TGCGCCAGCAGCCAAGACAGCTCTGGAAACACCATATATTTT	TRBV4-1	TRBJ1-3	NA
CASSPRLAGGPGNEQYF	TGTGCCAGCTCACCGAGACTAGCGGGAGGGCCTGGAAACGAGCAGTACTTC	TRBV18	TRBJ2-7	TRBD2
CASSVTSGRNSYNEQFF	TGTGCCAGTAGTGTTACTAGCGGGAGGAACTCCTACAATGAGCAGTTCTTC	TRBV19	TRBJ2-1	TRBD2
CASSIRGPGETQYF	TGTGCCAGTAGTATAAGGGGGCCCGGGGAGACCCAGTACTTC	TRBV19	TRBJ2-5	TRBD1
CASTIRGQGYGYTF	TGTGCCTCCACCATCAGGGGTCAAGGCTATGGCTACACCTTC	TRBV25-1	TRBJ1-2	NA
CASSLALAGDTGELFF	TGCGCCAGCTCGCTCGCGTTAGCGGGGGACACCGGGGAGCTGTTTTTT	TRBV5-1	TRBJ2-2	TRBD2
CAFSGQVGDQPQHF	TGTGCCTTCTCTGGACAGGTTGGGGATCAGCCCCAGCATTTT	TRBV30	TRBJ1-5	TRBD1
CASSLGLAGGPGDTQYF	TGTGCCAGCAGCCTGGGACTAGCGGGAGGGCCGGGAGATACGCAGTATTTT	TRBV7-3	TRBJ2-3	TRBD2
CASSTHRGQGDNEQFF	TGTGCCAGCAGTACTCACAGGGGGCAGGGAGACAATGAGCAGTTCTTC	TRBV28	TRBJ2-1	TRBD1
CASSREGAGVGEQYF	TGTGCCAGCAGCCGGGAAGGGGCGGGGGTGGGAGAGCAGTACTTC	TRBV4-2	TRBJ2-7	TRBD2
CASSIGQASSYNEQFF	TGTGCCAGTAGTATAGGACAGGCAAGCTCCTACAATGAGCAGTTCTTC	TRBV19	TRBJ2-1	NA
CASSQDLGQGVDTQYF	TGCGCCAGCAGCCAAGATTTGGGACAGGGGGTGGATACGCAGTATTTT	TRBV4-3	TRBJ2-3	TRBD1
CASSLLRGTEAFF	TGTGCCAGCAGCCTCCTCAGGGGGACTGAAGCTTTCTTT	TRBV7-2	TRBJ1-1	TRBD1
CASSFSLEFEQYF	TGCGCCAGCAGCTTTTCCCTAGAATTCGAGCAGTACTTC	TRBV5-1	TRBJ2-7	NA
CASSQDRGDPPSYEQYF	TGCGCCAGCAGCCAAGATCGGGGGGATCCCCCTAGCTACGAGCAGTACTTC	TRBV4-3	TRBJ2-7	TRBD2
CASAGVSYEQYF	TGTGCCTCGGCGGGGGTTTCTTACGAGCAGTACTTC	TRBV4-2	TRBJ2-7	TRBD2
CASSRRDRGPNTEAFF	TGTGCCAGCAGCCGCCGGGACAGGGGCCCGAACACTGAAGCTTTCTTT	TRBV5-8	TRBJ1-1	TRBD1
CASSVDDESFPGEQYF	TGTGCCAGCAGCGTAGACGATGAGTCGTTCCCGGGGGAGCAGTACTTC	TRBV9	TRBJ2-7	NA
CASSLRGPGYYEQYF	TGTGCCAGCAGCTTGCGAGGGCCAGGCTACTACGAGCAGTACTTC	TRBV5-6	TRBJ2-7	NA
CAWAGLREAKFEQYF	TGTGCCTGGGCAGGGTTGCGGGAGGCCAAATTCGAGCAGTACTTC	TRBV6-5	TRBJ2-7	TRBD2
CASSLDGGNYGYTF	TGTGCCAGCAGCCTGGACGGGGGAAACTATGGCTACACCTTC	TRBV6-5	TRBJ1-2	NA
CASSLDRLYEQYF	TGTGCCAGCAGCTTAGATCGTCTATACGAGCAGTACTTC	TRBV11-2	TRBJ2-7	NA
CSVAGVGGLFYEQYF	TGCAGCGTTGCAGGGGTGGGCGGGCTTTTCTACGAGCAGTACTTC	TRBV29-1	TRBJ2-7	NA
CSATIGDSNQPQHF	TGCAGCGCTACCATAGGAGATAGCAATCAGCCCCAGCATTTT	TRBV29-1	TRBJ1-5	NA
CASTYEGAGEKLFF	TGTGCCAGCACCTATGAGGGGGCTGGGGAAAAACTGTTTTTT	TRBV28	TRBJ1-4	TRBD1
CASSPLPLRSSYNEQFF	TGTGCCAGCAGCCCACTACCTCTACGTAGCTCCTACAATGAGCAGTTCTTC	TRBV14	TRBJ2-1	NA
CASSQGAVGGWTEAFF	TGCGCCAGCAGCCAAGGTGCCGTCGGGGGTTGGACTGAAGCTTTCTTT	TRBV4-1	TRBJ1-1	NA
CASSSKGLAIPTGELFF	TGTGCCAGCAGTTCAAAAGGGCTAGCGATTCCCACCGGGGAGCTGTTTTTT	TRBV13	TRBJ2-2	NA
CASSPSGGVGGRVHEQFF	TGTGCCAGCAGTCCTAGTGGGGGTGTTGGCGGGAGGGTTCATGAGCAGTTCTTC	TRBV28	TRBJ2-1	TRBD2
CASSSRDLQNIQYF	TGTGCCAGCAGTTCGCGGGACTTACAAAACATTCAGTACTTC	TRBV6-5	TRBJ2-4	NA
CASSLATGEQYF	TGTGCCAGCAGCTTAGCGACTGGGGAGCAGTACTTC	TRBV7-2	TRBJ2-7	NA
CASSYDSNSNYGYTF	TGTGCCAGCAGTTATGACAGTAATTCTAACTATGGCTACACCTTC	TRBV6-6	TRBJ1-2	NA
CASSDGTGVYEQYF	TGTGCCAGCAGTGACGGGACGGGGGTCTACGAGCAGTACTTC	TRBV2	TRBJ2-7	NA
CASSASGFTYEQYF	TGTGCCAGCAGCGCAAGCGGGTTCACCTACGAGCAGTACTTC	TRBV6-5	TRBJ2-7	NA
CASSPRAGGTYNEQFF	TGTGCCAGCAGCCCTAGAGCGGGAGGCACCTACAATGAGCAGTTCTTC	TRBV5-6	TRBJ2-1	TRBD2
CASSPGGNQPQHF	TGTGCCAGCAGTCCGGGGGGCAATCAGCCCCAGCATTTT	TRBV27	TRBJ1-5	NA
CASSWDSSYEQYF	TGTGCCAGCAGCTGGGACAGCTCCTACGAGCAGTACTTC	TRBV7-2	TRBJ2-7	TRBD1
CASSAPGQGARLFF	TGTGCCAGCAGCGCGCCGGGACAGGGGGCAAGGCTGTTTTTT	TRBV9	TRBJ1-4	TRBD1
CASSVLFRGPYNSPLHF	TGTGCCAGCAGTGTCTTATTCAGGGGGCCCTATAATTCACCCCTCCACTTT	TRBV6-1	TRBJ1-6	TRBD1
CSVDPKGGTGSADTQYF	TGCAGCGTTGATCCCAAAGGGGGGACAGGGTCCGCAGATACGCAGTATTTT	TRBV29-1	TRBJ2-3	TRBD1
CASSMGLTTYNEQFF	TGTGCCAGCAGCATGGGACTGACGACTTACAATGAGCAGTTCTTC	TRBV7-3	TRBJ2-1	NA
CASPSTDTQYF	TGTGCCAGTCCTAGCACAGATACGCAGTATTTT	TRBV2	TRBJ2-3	NA
CASSWRTLTVTSYREAFF	TGCGCCAGCAGCTGGCGGACATTGACCGTCACCTCTTATCGTGAAGCTTTCTTT	TRBV5-1	TRBJ1-1	NA
CASSGRLSEEQYF	TGTGCCAGCTCAGGGAGATTGTCTGAAGAGCAGTACTTC	TRBV18	TRBJ2-5	NA
CASSFGTGGLYEQYF	TGTGCCAGCAGTTTCGGGACAGGGGGCCTTTACGAGCAGTACTTC	TRBV27	TRBJ2-7	TRBD1
CASSLTFGLAGHVGHTQYF	TGTGCCAGCAGTTTAACCTTCGGACTAGCGGGACACGTCGGGCATACGCAGTATTTT	TRBV28	TRBJ2-3	TRBD2
CASLRDRQNTDTQYF	TGTGCCAGCCTGAGGGACAGGCAAAACACAGATACGCAGTATTTT	TRBV6-1	TRBJ2-3	TRBD1